A single sample gave rise to the 21 T cell receptor beta chains below, sequenced in a study of T cells after yellow fever vaccination. TCRdb passed the 5' RACE reads through MiXCR, listing each CDR3 protein once. This table holds 510,000 or so distinct CDR3 sequences, roughly 21% found once. This specimen was PBMCs, taken 15 days after the yellow fever booster vaccination. These receptors were taken from a man aged 30 to 39 who received the YFV17D yellow fever vaccine.

The rearrangement joins TRBV27 to TRBJ1-2; D call uncertain. Germline V gives CDR1 MNHEY, CDR2 SMNVEV (reference sequence). The CDR3 has 14 residues. With 11 bases removed from V and 0 bases from J, the gap between germline ends came to 16 bases. CDR3 amino acids: CALLPPITNYGYTF. The CDR3 DNA is TGTGCCCTCCTACCCCCGATAACTAACTATGGCTACACCTTC.

The table lists this clonotype with many counts. The chain has TRBV11-2 and TRBJ2-7; 8 bases align to TRBD1. This CDR3 region has 16 residues. Germline lookup yields CDR1 SGHAT and CDR2 FQNNGV. The trim removed 0 bases at V and 3 bases at J, leaving 7 bases unmatched. This chain's CDR3 is CASSLEGQVNIYEQYF. CDR3 nucleotides: TGTGCCAGCAGCTTAGAGGGACAGGTGAATATCTACGAGCAGTACTTC.

This clonotype was detected only a few times. The gene calls are TRBV12-3 or TRBV12-4 and TRBJ1-5, with D possibly being TRBD1 (5 bases). V dropped 3 bases and J dropped 1 base, with 10 bases sitting between them. CDR3 size: 15 residues. The CDR3: CASSFSGTSNQPQHF. Here the CDR3 DNA reads TGTGCCAGCAGTTTTTCAGGGACGAGCAATCAGCCCCAGCATTTT.

This clonotype was recorded a few times. This chain joins TRBV20-1 and TRBJ2-1; TRBD2 aligns across 7 bases. J gave up 15 bases and V 6 bases, and 14 bases lay outside the gene matches. This CDR3 has 12 amino acids. Germline CDR1 is DFQATT and CDR2 is SNEGSKA (reference sequence). The CDR3 DNA follows: TGCAGTGCCTCCCATCTGGGAGGGAATCTGTTCTTC. Translated, it gives CSASHLGGNLFF.

The V call is TRBV4-1, the J call TRBJ1-4; D possibly corresponds to TRBD1 (5 bases). Trimming took off 5 bases at V and 5 bases at J, with 18 bases between the two ends. The CDR3 totals 16 residues. Germline V gene data show CDR1 as MGHRA and CDR2 as YSYEKL. CDR3 sequence reads: CASSRSRLTENEKLFF. The CDR3, as DNA: TGCGCCAGCAGCAGAAGTCGGCTGACAGAGAATGAAAAACTGTTTTTT.

In its sample, this clonotype was seen a few times. The chain employs TRBV29-1 and TRBJ2-1; TRBD1 or TRBD2 may be the D gene (5 bases each). The V gene lost 7 bases and the J gene lost 9 bases, with 25 bases spanning the gap. This CDR3 contains 15 residues. Germline V gene data show CDR1 as SQVTM and CDR2 as ANQGSEA. CDR3 sequence: CSASRVASFGAEQFF. DNA of the CDR3: TGCAGCGCTAGTCGAGTGGCCTCCTTCGGGGCTGAGCAGTTCTTC.

V is TRBV20-1 and J is TRBJ2-1; 12 bases are shared with TRBD2. Germline trimming cut 5 bases from V and 6 bases from J; bases unmatched to any gene: 8. CDR3 length: 15 residues. Germline V gene data show CDR1 as DFQATT and CDR2 as SNEGSKA (reference sequence). CDR3 sequence reads: CSAVGLAGSPNEQFF. For the CDR3, the DNA is TGCAGTGCTGTCGGACTAGCGGGATCCCCCAATGAGCAGTTCTTC.

The rearrangement links TRBV12-3 or TRBV12-4 to TRBJ2-1; D is perhaps TRBD1 or TRBD2 (5 bases each). Deletions cut 8 bases from V and 9 bases from J, with 14 bases between. The CDR3 runs to 12 residues. CDR3 amino acids: CASQRSGAEQFF. CDR3 in DNA: TGTGCCAGCCAGCGGAGTGGGGCTGAGCAGTTCTTC.

This clonotype came up a few times. V usage is TRBV30 and J usage is TRBJ2-7; D is perhaps TRBD1 or TRBD2 (6 bases each). Germline V gene data show CDR1 as GTSNPN and CDR2 as SVGIG (reference sequence). V lost 5 bases and J lost 2, with 19 bases in between. CDR3 length: 15 amino acids. This CDR3 reads CAWSPGRGQAYEQYF. As DNA, the CDR3 is TGTGCCTGGTCGCCCGGACGGGGGCAGGCCTACGAGCAGTACTTC. Variable domain in full (rest from reference TRBV30 and TRBJ2-7): SQTIHQWPATLVQPVGSPLSLECTVEGTSNPNLYWYRQAAGRGLQLLFYSVGIGQISSEVPQNLSASRPQDRQFILSSKKLLLSDSGFYLCAWSPGRGQAYEQYFGPGTRLTVT.

This sequence joins TRBV12-3 or TRBV12-4 and TRBJ2-4; possibly TRBD2 for D (5 bases). V dropped 8 bases and J dropped 3 bases, with 14 bases sitting between them. This CDR3 has 14 amino acids. The CDR3 region has the DNA TGTGCCAGCGGTAGGGAGAACGTCAAAAACATTCAGTACTTC. Translated, it gives CASGRENVKNIQYF.

This clonotype was counted only a few times. The V call is TRBV28, the J call TRBJ2-1; possible D gene TRBD1, 7 bases. The germline V gene has CDR1 MDHEN and CDR2 SYDVKM. The CDR3 extends over 16 amino acids. Trimming removed 5 bases at V and 0 bases at J, with 14 bases between. The CDR3 region has the DNA TGTGCCAGCAGTCCAGGGGGACTTGGCTCCTACAATGAGCAGTTCTTC. This gives the protein CASSPGGLGSYNEQFF.

This clonotype has just a few counts. The chain is built from TRBV27 and TRBJ2-3; D may be TRBD1 (6 bases). This CDR3 region has 15 residues. V lost 3 bases, J lost 4 bases, and 14 bases lay in between. The V gene's germline CDR1 is MNHEY and CDR2 SMNVEV (reference sequence). In DNA form, the CDR3 reads TGTGCCAGCAGTTTGGGCAGGGGTAGGGCAGATACGCAGTATTTT. Translating it yields CASSLGRGRADTQYF.

This clonotype came up a few times. The CDR3 here is CASSPGTRGKPQHF. In nucleotides, the CDR3 is TGTGCCAGCAGCCCGGGGACAAGAGGCAAGCCCCAGCATTTT. The V and J genes are TRBV7-2 and TRBJ1-5, with D possibly TRBD1 on 6 matching bases. The germline V gene encodes CDR1 SGHTA and CDR2 FQGNSA. V was pared by 5 bases and J by 8 bases, with 16 bases between. This CDR3 region has 14 residues.

This clonotype has only a few counts. V usage is TRBV20-1 and J usage is TRBJ2-2, with TRBD2 matching 10 bases. This CDR3 has 14 amino acids. CDR1 DFQATT and CDR2 SNEGSKA come from the germline V gene (reference sequence). V was clipped by 5 bases and J by 4 bases; unmatched bases: 4. CDR3 residues: CSAGTSVGTGELFF. CDR3 DNA: TGCAGTGCTGGGACTAGCGTGGGCACCGGGGAGCTGTTTTTT.

The chain uses TRBV6-5 and TRBJ2-7, with D hard to call. Trimming left V 0 bases short and J 2 bases short, with 8 bases between. The CDR3 covers 14 residues. The germline CDR1 and CDR2 sequences are MNHEY and SVGAGI. CDR3 amino acids: CASSYSFGPYEQYF. CDR3 DNA sequence: TGTGCCAGCAGTTACTCGTTCGGACCCTACGAGCAGTACTTC.

The J gene is TRBJ2-2, the V gene TRBV6-5, with TRBD2 matching 13 bases. The CDR3 spans 18 residues. With 2 bases clipped from V and 4 bases from J, the junction kept 7 bases outside the gene matches. Germline V gives CDR1 MNHEY, CDR2 SVGAGI. CDR3 nucleotides: TGTGCCAGCAGTTACGGGGGACTAGCGGGACCTACCACCGGGGAGCTGTTTTTT. Its translation: CASSYGGLAGPTTGELFF.

This sequence joins TRBV3-1 and TRBJ2-3; 9 bases fit TRBD2. V dropped 0 bases and J dropped 2; count of bases not matched to a gene: 9. Germline CDR1 LGHDT, CDR2 YNNKEL (reference sequence). The length of the CDR3 is 18 residues. The CDR3 loop reads CASSQEYLAGPVTDTQYF. The DNA of the CDR3 is TGTGCCAGCAGCCAAGAGTATCTAGCGGGACCCGTCACAGATACGCAGTATTTT.

This clonotype has just a few counts. V usage is TRBV7-2 and J usage is TRBJ2-7; 11 nucleotides align to TRBD2. Per the germline V gene, CDR1 is SGHTA and CDR2 is FQGNSA. J lost 3 bases, V lost 5 bases, and 6 bases had no gene match. The CDR3 loop spans 15 amino acids. CDR3 residues: CASSGAGLAVYEQYF. As DNA, the CDR3 is TGTGCCAGCAGCGGAGCGGGACTAGCGGTCTACGAGCAGTACTTC.

This clonotype was counted only a few times. The rearrangement uses TRBV15 and TRBJ1-5; D gene ambiguous. The CDR3 totals 16 residues. The germline V and J ends were trimmed by 1 base and 4 bases, with 14 bases remaining between them. The V gene's germline CDR1 is LNHNV and CDR2 YYDKDF (reference sequence). The CDR3 DNA reads TGTGCCACCAGCAGAGCGCGAGTGGGTTGGAATCAGCCCCAGCATTTT. Its protein product is CATSRARVGWNQPQHF.

The chain recombines TRBV7-2 with TRBJ2-7; 9 nucleotides match TRBD2. J gave up 4 bases and V 3 bases, and 1 base lay outside the gene matches. The CDR3 has 13 amino acids. Germline CDR1 is SGHTA and CDR2 is FQGNSA. This chain's CDR3 is CASSFSGRYEQYF. The DNA for the CDR3 is TGTGCCAGCAGCTTCAGCGGGAGGTACGAGCAGTACTTC.

The genes are TRBV29-1 and TRBJ2-1; 7 bases map to TRBD1. The CDR3 spans 13 residues. Germline assignment: CDR1 SQVTM and CDR2 ANQGSEA. V shed 6 bases and J 9 bases; nucleotides not matched to a gene: 11. For the CDR3, the DNA is TGCAGCGTCGACAGGGATTACAATAGTGAGCAGTTCTTC. Its protein is CSVDRDYNSEQFF.